These T cell receptor beta chains were read from a single sample in a study of blood T cell repertoires in COVID-19. Only in-frame clones appear in the TCRdb table, and some are missing; sequencing was by immunoSEQ multiplex PCR. The sample yields about 110,000 clones, about 80% seen once. The sample was peripheral blood. The receptors originated from a woman older than 75 with active or convalescent COVID-19. The CDR3 runs from the conserved cysteine through the conserved F or W. Fields, in order: J gene, V gene, D gene, clone size, CDR3 DNA, CDR3 protein. D genes are given only for firm matches. For some rows the clone size is stated as once, few or many, or as a class when expanded; others skip it.

TRBJ1-5	TRBV7-2	TRBD1	-	TGTGCCAGCAGCTTTACAGGGGGGCAGCCCCAGCATTTT	CASSFTGGQPQHF
TRBJ1-1	TRBV9	TRBD1	-	TGTGCCAGCAGCACCGGACAGGCGAACACTGAAGCTTTCTTT	CASSTGQANTEAFF
TRBJ2-7	TRBV4-2	TRBD1	-	TGTGCCAGCAGCCAAGATCCCGGGACAGGGGCGAACGAGCAGTACTTC	CASSQDPGTGANEQYF
TRBJ1-2	TRBV14	TRBD1	-	TGTGCCAGCAGCCAAGCTGGGACAGGGCTAAATGGCTACACCTTC	CASSQAGTGLNGYTF
TRBJ2-2	TRBV7-9	TRBD1	-	TGTGCCAGCAGCTTAGGGACAGGACCAACCGGGGAGCTGTTTTTT	CASSLGTGPTGELFF
TRBJ1-1	TRBV5-4	-	-	TGTGCCAGCAGTTCCGGGACACTTTACACTGAAGCTTTCTTT	CASSSGTLYTEAFF
TRBJ1-2	TRBV7-2	-	few	TGTGCCAGCAGCTGGACAGCCCGCTATGGCTACACCTTC	CASSWTARYGYTF
TRBJ1-6	TRBV7-2	-	-	TGTGCCAGCAGCTTTCTCGCAGGGGTTTCACCCCTCCACTTT	CASSFLAGVSPLHF
TRBJ2-1	TRBV4-3	-	-	TGCGCCAGCAGCCAAGAAGTTTGGCAGGGCAATGAGCAGTTCTTC	CASSQEVWQGNEQFF
TRBJ2-7	TRBV18	-	-	TGTGCCAGCTCACCACGACCCGGCAGGGCCAGCTCCTACGAGCAGTACTTC	CASSPRPGRASSYEQYF
TRBJ1-2	TRBV7-2	-	-	TGTGCCAGCAGCCCCTCTATCCAGGATATTACGGGCTACACCTTC	CASSPSIQDITGYTF
TRBJ1-5	TRBV19	TRBD1	-	TGTGCCAGTAGCCCTGGACAGGGACCGAATCAGCCCCAGCATTTT	CASSPGQGPNQPQHF
TRBJ2-3	TRBV27	-	once	TGTGCCAGCAGTTTTTTGGACAGTGTAAGCTTCACAGATACGCAGTATTTT	CASSFLDSVSFTDTQYF
TRBJ2-3	TRBV19	-	-	TGTGCCAGTACCACTGGGGCGGTTGGAGATACGCAGTATTTT	CASTTGAVGDTQYF
TRBJ2-7	TRBV7-2	TRBD2	-	TGTGCCAGCAGCCCCGGGACTAGGTTCAACGAGCAGTACTTC	CASSPGTRFNEQYF